These 22 T cell receptor beta chains share one sample of origin, sequenced in a study of T cells after yellow fever vaccination (dated by TCRdb to about 2019). Read against the paper, the sample's treatment or condition label means: live attenuated yellow fever vaccine strain. Receptor amplification or capture employed 5' RACE. TCRdb records Illumina NovaSeq 6000 as the sequencer. TCRdb itself trimmed the public reads at Q25 with fastp, ran MiXCR and retained productive beta chains. Each CDR3 protein appears once, grouped with its most common genes and DNA. The sample data list about 340,000 distinct CDR3 sequences, and about 4% of these were observed just once. About 24% of the sample is in the top ten clones. The sequences come from PBMCs, collected 5 days after the yellow fever booster vaccination. The receptor set was obtained from a man aged 18 to 29 who received the YFV17D yellow fever vaccine.

This clonotype was detected a few times. This chain uses TRBV6-2 or TRBV6-3 with TRBJ2-3, with a possible D match to TRBD1 (6 bases). CDR3 length: 15 residues. The germline V gene encodes CDR1 MNHEY and CDR2 SVGEGT. V was cut by 4 bases and J by 0 bases, with 11 bases left in between. The CDR3 DNA sequence: TGTGCCAGCAGTTCCTCTACAGGGAGCACAGATACGCAGTATTTT. It encodes CASSSSTGSTDTQYF.

This clonotype was picked up many times. The V call is TRBV6-2 or TRBV6-3, the J call TRBJ2-3, with D uncertain. Germline V gene data show CDR1 as MNHEY and CDR2 as SVGEGT. The CDR3 loop spans 14 amino acids. The ends were cut back, 0 bases at V and 0 bases at J, with 4 bases in the middle. The CDR3 is CASSYSGSTDTQYF. The DNA of the CDR3 is TGTGCCAGCAGTTACTCGGGCAGCACAGATACGCAGTATTTT.

This clonotype was detected ten times or more. The chain joins TRBV11-2 to TRBJ2-7; TRBD1 matches at 10 bases. After removal of 3 bases from V and 2 bases from J, the junction contained 10 bases not matched to a gene. CDR1 is SGHAT and CDR2 is FQNNGV in the germline V gene. The CDR3 consists of 17 residues. CDR3 amino acids: CASSLRHGQGGAYEQYF. CDR3 nucleotides: TGTGCCAGCAGCTTGCGGCACGGACAGGGGGGCGCCTACGAGCAGTACTTC.

This clonotype occurred a few times. The chain recombines TRBV6-5 with TRBJ1-2, with 9 bases identical to TRBD1. CDR3 length: 14 residues. Germline V CDR1 and CDR2: MNHEY, SVGAGI. The ends lost 8 bases at V and 7 bases at J; junction bases unmatched: 11. Written as DNA, the CDR3 is TGTGCCAGCGGACGGGTGGACAGGGGTGCTGGCTACACCTTC. Protein product: CASGRVDRGAGYTF.

This clonotype was found many times. This chain links TRBV7-2 with TRBJ2-7; 8 bases map to TRBD1. This CDR3 is built from 15 residues. In germline, CDR1 is SGHTA, CDR2 FQGNSA. V lost 5 bases, J lost 0 bases, and 6 bases stayed unmatched. This CDR3 reads CASSPGTGGSYEQYF. DNA for the CDR3: TGTGCCAGCAGCCCAGGGACAGGAGGCTCCTACGAGCAGTACTTC.

V gene TRBV4-1 combines with J gene TRBJ2-6; D gene uncertain. Looked up from germline, CDR1 is MGHRA and CDR2 is YSYEKL. Trimming took off 4 bases at V and 2 bases at J, with 21 bases between the two ends. The CDR3 is 19 residues long. DNA of the CDR3: TGCGCCAGCAGCCGCGGTTACGGTGGCCAACTTACTGGGGCCAACGTCCTGACTTTC. It encodes CASSRGYGGQLTGANVLTF.

This clonotype appeared many times. The V and J genes are TRBV9 and TRBJ2-1; D ambiguous. V dropped 0 bases and J dropped 9 bases, with 10 bases sitting between them. The CDR3 is 13 amino acids. The germline V gene encodes CDR1 SGDLS and CDR2 YYNGEE. This CDR3 is CASSVAAGLEQFF. In DNA, the CDR3 is TGTGCCAGCAGCGTAGCAGCAGGCCTTGAGCAGTTCTTC.

At least ten counts were recorded for this clonotype. J is TRBJ1-6 and V is TRBV12-3 or TRBV12-4; D is unclear. The CDR3 consists of 15 residues. The V end lost 3 bases, the J end lost 5 bases, and 11 bases lay between the germline ends. CDR3 in DNA: TGTGCCAGCAGTTTTAACCCAGGCGATAATTCACCCCTCCACTTT. Protein sequence: CASSFNPGDNSPLHF.

This chain links TRBV7-9 with TRBJ2-5, with D unresolved. The CDR3 length is 14 residues. The V gene lost 5 bases and the J gene lost 4 bases, with 14 bases spanning the gap. Germline-derived CDR1 and CDR2 are SEHNR and FQNEAQ (reference sequence). CDR3: CASSPFRALETQYF. CDR3 bases: TGTGCCAGCAGCCCTTTTCGGGCCCTAGAGACCCAGTACTTC.

This clonotype has more than one count but fewer than ten. The CDR3 sequence: CASSPGQVGRVVDGYTF. The DNA for the CDR3 is TGTGCCAGCAGCCCTGGTCAGGTTGGCCGGGTTGTTGATGGCTACACCTTC. This chain joins TRBV28 and TRBJ1-2; no firm D call. CDR3 length: 17 residues. V was clipped by 6 bases and J by 6 bases, with 26 bases between them. CDR1 and CDR2 from the germline V gene are MDHEN and SYDVKM.

This sequence joins TRBV5-1 and TRBJ2-3; 9 nucleotides align to TRBD2. In germline, CDR1 is SGHRS, CDR2 YFSETQ. J gave up 6 bases and V 4 bases, and 15 bases lay outside the gene matches. The CDR3 runs 17 residues. CDR3 residues: CASSALGSGGSWDTQYF. The DNA of the CDR3 is TGCGCCAGCAGCGCCCTGGGTAGCGGGGGATCTTGGGATACGCAGTATTTT.

This clonotype was observed many times. The chain is built from TRBV20-1 and TRBJ2-1; D is undetermined. This CDR3 spans 15 amino acids. V was cut by 0 bases and J by 6 bases, with 15 bases left in between. CDR1 is DFQATT and CDR2 is SNEGSKA in the germline V gene (reference sequence). The CDR3 DNA reads TGCAGTGCTAGAGATAATAGCCGTCTTAGCAATGAGCAGTTCTTC. As protein: CSARDNSRLSNEQFF.

This clonotype was counted a few times. The J gene is TRBJ1-1, the V gene TRBV7-2; no clear D gene. The CDR3 spans 13 residues. Germline assignment: CDR1 SGHTA and CDR2 FQGNSA. V gave up 3 bases and J gave up 0 bases, with 5 bases separating them. The CDR3 DNA is TGTGCCAGCAGCTTTGCTCTGAACACTGAAGCTTTCTTT. This codes for CASSFALNTEAFF.

This clonotype was seen repeatedly, ten times or more. V and J are TRBV5-5 and TRBJ2-3; D is uncertain. CDR3 length: 13 residues. The ends were cut back, 3 bases at V and 3 bases at J, with 8 bases in the middle. Germline CDR1 is SGHKS and CDR2 is YYEKEE (reference sequence). In DNA, the CDR3 is TGTGCCAGCAGCTCCTTCCGGACAGATACGCAGTATTTT. It translates to CASSSFRTDTQYF.

This clonotype was seen a handful of times. The chain combines TRBV5-1 with TRBJ2-1; TRBD2 matches 8 bases. In germline, CDR1 is SGHRS, CDR2 YFSETQ. CDR3 length: 15 amino acids. V shed 4 bases and J 7 bases; nucleotides not matched to a gene: 10. The CDR3 nucleotides read TGCGCCAGCAGCCGATCCCTGGGACTAGAAAATGAGCAGTTCTTC. Its protein product is CASSRSLGLENEQFF.

V gene TRBV24-1 combines with J gene TRBJ2-3; TRBD2 is a possible D gene (5 bases). V lost 9 bases and J lost 3, with 12 bases in between. Germline V CDR1 and CDR2: KGHDR, SFDVKD. The CDR3 contains 13 residues. The CDR3 nucleotides read TGTGCCACCGGGCAGGAGGTGACAGATACGCAGTATTTT. Amino acid sequence: CATGQEVTDTQYF.

The table lists this clonotype with many counts. Written as DNA, the CDR3 is TGCGCCAGCAGCTTAAGCCGGGACGGCCAAGAGACCCAGTACTTC. Its translation: CASSLSRDGQETQYF. The genes are TRBV5-1 and TRBJ2-5, with D possibly being TRBD1 or TRBD2 (5 bases each). Germline-derived CDR1 and CDR2 are SGHRS and YFSETQ. V lost 2 bases, J lost 1 base, and 12 bases lay in between. CDR3 length: 15 residues.

This clonotype has ten or more counts. The chain employs TRBV9 and TRBJ2-2; D possibly corresponds to TRBD2 (5 bases). Germline V gives CDR1 SGDLS, CDR2 YYNGEE. Trimming cost V 3 bases and J 7 bases, with 16 bases left between them. The CDR3 consists of 15 residues. CDR3 residues: CASSAPPDRGGELFF. DNA for the CDR3: TGTGCCAGCAGCGCGCCCCCAGATCGGGGCGGGGAGCTGTTTTTT.

The rearrangement links TRBV19 to TRBJ1-2; D unresolved. CDR1 LNHDA and CDR2 SQIVND come from the germline V gene (reference sequence). The CDR3 loop spans 13 amino acids. V was pared by 6 bases and J by 4 bases, with 12 bases between. DNA for the CDR3: TGTGCCAGTAGAACCAGAGAAAGCTATGGCTACACCTTC. It specifies CASRTRESYGYTF.

The chain combines TRBV7-8 with TRBJ1-1; D possibly corresponds to TRBD1 (5 bases). V shed 5 bases and J shed 8 bases, with 18 bases lying between them. This CDR3 comprises 14 residues. Looked up from germline, CDR1 is SGHVS and CDR2 is FQNEAQ. This chain's CDR3 is CASSIIERGYEAFF. The CDR3 DNA follows: TGTGCCAGCAGCATCATAGAAAGGGGTTACGAAGCTTTCTTT.

The rearrangement joins TRBV7-8 to TRBJ1-5, with D uncertain. The germline gives CDR1 SGHVS, CDR2 FQNEAQ. Trimming removed 3 bases from V and 5 bases from J, with 8 bases in between. The CDR3 loop spans 13 amino acids. The CDR3 DNA sequence: TGTGCCAGCAGCTTCGGAGTTGATCAGCCCCAGCATTTT. It translates to CASSFGVDQPQHF. The complete variable domain, with remaining parts taken from reference TRBV7-8 and TRBJ1-5, reads GAGVSQSPRYKVAKRGQDVALRCDPISGHVSLFWYQQALGQGPEFLTYFQNEAQLDKSGLPSDRFFAERPEGSVSTLKIQRTQQEDSAVYLCASSFGVDQPQHFGDGTRLSIL.

This clonotype was counted ten times or more. The CDR3 sequence is CASSLTYMETQYF. The CDR3, as DNA: TGCGCCAGCAGCTTGACCTACATGGAGACCCAGTACTTC. J is TRBJ2-5 and V is TRBV5-1; D is unclear. The CDR3 sequence is 13 residues long. V lost 1 base, J lost 5 bases, and 9 bases lay in between. The germline gives CDR1 SGHRS, CDR2 YFSETQ.